This is a list of T cell receptor beta chains from one sample in a study of T-cell reconstitution after alpha-beta-depleted transplantation in children. MiXCR was run by TCRdb on the PCR reads, yielding one entry per CDR3 protein. The repertoire holds around 200,000 distinct CDR3 sequences, with around 8.4% as singletons. This specimen was PBMCs, mostly from graft donor cells, taken 360 days after TCRalphabeta/CD19-depleted stem cell transplant. The source of these receptors is a male patient under 10 years old who had a stem cell transplant for acute myeloid leukemia, so the T cells may come from the graft donor. CDR3s include the opening cysteine and the closing phenylalanine or tryptophan. The D gene is left open where the match is weak. The size entry is marked missing in some rows and otherwise reads once, few, many or a size class.

size: many
D: TRBD1
J: TRBJ1-1
V: TRBV12-5
DNA: TGTGCTAGTGGTTTGGTAGGACGAAAGATAGGGGACAGGGGGCGAGTTGACACTGAAGCTTTCTTT
CDR3: CASGLVGRKIGDRGRVDTEAFF

size: many
D: .
J: TRBJ2-3
V: TRBV29-1
DNA: TGCAGCGTAGGCCGGGACATACAAGATACGCAGTATTTT
CDR3: CSVGRDIQDTQYF

size: .
D: .
J: TRBJ2-5
V: TRBV19
DNA: TGTGCCAGTAGTACCCGACAGGTGGAGACCCAGTACTTC
CDR3: CASSTRQVETQYF

size: .
D: TRBD2
J: TRBJ2-3
V: TRBV9
DNA: TGTGCCAGCAGCGAGTTAGCGGGAGTAGCAGATACGCAGTATTTT
CDR3: CASSELAGVADTQYF

size: many
D: .
J: TRBJ2-3
V: TRBV2
DNA: TGTGCCAGCAGTGGGGTCACAGATACGCAGTATTTT
CDR3: CASSGVTDTQYF

size: few
D: .
J: TRBJ2-4
V: TRBV20-1
DNA: TGCAGTGCCCTCAGGGGATCAGGCCACATTCAGTACTTC
CDR3: CSALRGSGHIQYF

size: .
D: .
J: TRBJ1-2
V: TRBV7-9
DNA: TGTGCCAGCAGCGCATGGACGGGAAGTAGGGGCTACACCTTC
CDR3: CASSAWTGSRGYTF

size: few
D: .
J: TRBJ2-1
V: TRBV7-9
DNA: TGTGCCAGCAGCTCCCACCCAAGGGAACTCCCATACAATGAGCAGTTCTTC
CDR3: CASSSHPRELPYNEQFF

size: medium-sized
D: .
J: TRBJ2-2
V: TRBV28
DNA: TGTGCCAGCAGTTTGTCTAGCAACACCGGGGAGCTGTTTTTT
CDR3: CASSLSSNTGELFF

size: few
D: .
J: TRBJ2-4
V: TRBV5-1
DNA: TGCGCCAGCAGCTTGGAGAGGGAATGGAACATTCAGTACTTC
CDR3: CASSLEREWNIQYF

size: .
D: TRBD2
J: TRBJ2-1
V: TRBV18
DNA: TGTGCCAGCTCACCGTCTAGCGGGGGGCTAAGCTCCTACAATGAGCAGTTCTTC
CDR3: CASSPSSGGLSSYNEQFF

size: many
D: TRBD1
J: TRBJ1-6
V: TRBV20-1
DNA: TGCAGTGCTAGAGTTTTTGGGACAGGTTATAATTCACCCCTCCACTTT
CDR3: CSARVFGTGYNSPLHF

size: .
D: .
J: TRBJ2-3
V: TRBV12-3/TRBV12-4
DNA: TGTGCCAGCAGTTTGGTTCAGGGCGGCCCAGATACGCAGTATTTT
CDR3: CASSLVQGGPDTQYF

size: .
D: .
J: TRBJ1-1
V: TRBV7-8
DNA: TGTGCCAGCAGCTTTGGGACGGCGAACACTGAAGCTTTCTTT
CDR3: CASSFGTANTEAFF

size: many
D: TRBD2
J: TRBJ2-1
V: TRBV29-1
DNA: TGCAGCTCACTGACTAGCGGGGGCCTTTGGGATGAGCAGTTCTTC
CDR3: CSSLTSGGLWDEQFF

size: .
D: .
J: TRBJ2-1
V: TRBV18
DNA: TGTGCCAGCTCGCCCTCCCAAACCTACAATGAGCAGTTCTTC
CDR3: CASSPSQTYNEQFF

size: many
D: .
J: TRBJ2-1
V: TRBV5-1
DNA: TGCGCCAGCAGCCCCCCCCTCTTTACAGGTAATGAGCAGTTCTTC
CDR3: CASSPPLFTGNEQFF

size: few
D: TRBD1
J: TRBJ1-1
V: TRBV7-9
DNA: TGTGCCAGCAGCTCGGGACAGGGTGGGAACACTGAAGCTTTCTTT
CDR3: CASSSGQGGNTEAFF

size: .
D: .
J: TRBJ1-1
V: TRBV4-2
DNA: TGTGCCAGCAGCCGACCTAGACAGAGCACTGAAGCTTTCTTT
CDR3: CASSRPRQSTEAFF

size: many
D: .
J: TRBJ2-7
V: TRBV20-1
DNA: TGCAGTGCTAGTGAGGGGAGAAATTACGAGCAGTACTTC
CDR3: CSASEGRNYEQYF

size: few
D: .
J: TRBJ2-1
V: TRBV20-1
DNA: TGCAGTGCTAGAGCCGGCCTAGCTTACAATGAGCAGTTCTTC
CDR3: CSARAGLAYNEQFF

size: many
D: TRBD2
J: TRBJ2-1
V: TRBV7-3
DNA: TGTGCCAGCAGCTTCAGCGGGAGCCCATCCTACAATGAGCAGTTCTTC
CDR3: CASSFSGSPSYNEQFF

size: few
D: .
J: TRBJ1-2
V: TRBV6-5
DNA: TGTGCCAGCAGCCATGGGGGTAGGGGACTTCACTATGGCTACACCTTC
CDR3: CASSHGGRGLHYGYTF

size: few
D: TRBD2
J: TRBJ2-3
V: TRBV12-3/TRBV12-4
DNA: TGTGCCAGCAGTTTGCCCCTACTAGCGGAAGTCCCCACAGATACGCAGTATTTT
CDR3: CASSLPLLAEVPTDTQYF

size: few
D: TRBD2
J: TRBJ2-7
V: TRBV6-2/TRBV6-3
DNA: TGTGCCAGCAGTCCGGCTAGCGGAAGGGACGAGCAGTACTTC
CDR3: CASSPASGRDEQYF

size: few
D: .
J: TRBJ2-1
V: TRBV20-1
DNA: TGCAGTGCAGAACGGGCTAGCCGGGACAATGAGCAGTTCTTC
CDR3: CSAERASRDNEQFF

size: .
D: .
J: TRBJ2-7
V: TRBV12-3/TRBV12-4
DNA: TGTGCCAGCAGTCGCTCCTCTTCGTACGTAAAGATCTACGAGCAGTACTTC
CDR3: CASSRSSSYVKIYEQYF

size: .
D: .
J: TRBJ2-5
V: TRBV9
DNA: TGTGCCAGCAGCGTAGTCCCCACTAGCAAAGGGACCCAGTACTTC
CDR3: CASSVVPTSKGTQYF

size: .
D: .
J: TRBJ2-1
V: TRBV6-5
DNA: TGTGCCACCGAACACAATGAGCAGTTCTTC
CDR3: CATEHNEQFF

size: many
D: TRBD2
J: TRBJ2-1
V: TRBV29-1
DNA: TGCAGCGTTGATTTCGGACTAGCTAACAATGAGCAGTTCTTC
CDR3: CSVDFGLANNEQFF

size: many
D: TRBD1
J: TRBJ2-3
V: TRBV29-1
DNA: TGCAGCGCCAACAGGGGTTTCACAGATACGCAGTATTTT
CDR3: CSANRGFTDTQYF